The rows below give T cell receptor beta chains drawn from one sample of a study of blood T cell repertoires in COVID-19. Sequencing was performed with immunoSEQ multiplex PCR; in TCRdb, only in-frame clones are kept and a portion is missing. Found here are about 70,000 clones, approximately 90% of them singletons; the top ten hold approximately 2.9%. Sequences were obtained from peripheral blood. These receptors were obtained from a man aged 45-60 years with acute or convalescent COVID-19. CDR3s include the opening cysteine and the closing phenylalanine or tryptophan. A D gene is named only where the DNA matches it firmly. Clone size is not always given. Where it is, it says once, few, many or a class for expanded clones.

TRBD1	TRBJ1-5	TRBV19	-	TGTGCCAGTAGTGACAGGGGAGGCCAGCCCCAGCATTTT	CASSDRGGQPQHF
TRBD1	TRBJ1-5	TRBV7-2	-	TGTGCCAGCAGCCAGGGGGCAAGTCAGCCCCAGCATTTT	CASSQGASQPQHF
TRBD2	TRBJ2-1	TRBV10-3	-	TGTGCCATCAGTGACCCAAGCGGGAGAGGTTCCGATGAGCAGTTCTTC	CAISDPSGRGSDEQFF
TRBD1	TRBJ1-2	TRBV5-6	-	TGTGCCAGCAGCCCAGAAATTTCGGACAGGGTGGGAGGCTACACCTTC	CASSPEISDRVGGYTF
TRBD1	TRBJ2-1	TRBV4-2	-	TGTGCCAGCAGCCCGCCCGGGACAGGGACGCTCAATGAGCAGTTCTTC	CASSPPGTGTLNEQFF
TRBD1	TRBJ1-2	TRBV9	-	TGTGCCAGCAGCCCCGGGACAGGGGATGGCTACACCTTC	CASSPGTGDGYTF
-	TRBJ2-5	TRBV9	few	TGTGCCAGCAGCGTAGACGCCCTCGAGGGGACCCAGTACTTC	CASSVDALEGTQYF
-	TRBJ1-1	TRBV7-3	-	TGTGCCAGCAGCTTAACGCCCCTCACACAGAACACTGAAGCTTTCTTT	CASSLTPLTQNTEAFF
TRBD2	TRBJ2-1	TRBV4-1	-	TGCGCCAGCAGCGTACGGGAGGGGGATTACAATGAGCAGTTCTTC	CASSVREGDYNEQFF
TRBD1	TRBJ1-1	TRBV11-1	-	TGTGCCAGCAGCCGCCGGACAGGGGGCGCGGAAACTGAAGCTTTCTTT	CASSRRTGGAETEAFF
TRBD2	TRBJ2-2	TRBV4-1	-	TGCGCCAGCAGCCAATCCCTGGGACTAGCGGGCCTAAACACCGGGGAGCTGTTTTTT	CASSQSLGLAGLNTGELFF
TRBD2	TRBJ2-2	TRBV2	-	TGTGCCAGCAGGCTAGCGGGGAACACCGGGGAGCTGTTTTTT	CASRLAGNTGELFF
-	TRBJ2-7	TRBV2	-	TGTGCCAGCCGTAGAGGACAGCCAGGCCAAAGACCTTCCTACGAGCAGTACTTC	CASRRGQPGQRPSYEQYF
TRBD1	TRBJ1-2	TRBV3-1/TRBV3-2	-	TGTGCCAGCAGCCACCGGGACAGGGACTATGGCTACACCTTC	CASSHRDRDYGYTF
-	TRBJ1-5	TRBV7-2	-	TGTGCCAGCAGTACCCAAGGGGATCAGCCCCAGCATTTT	CASSTQGDQPQHF
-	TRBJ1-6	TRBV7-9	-	TGTGCCAGCAGCTTAGCGGCAGGGGTCACCTCACCCCTCCACTTT	CASSLAAGVTSPLHF
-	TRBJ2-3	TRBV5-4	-	TGTGCCAGCAGTTCACTAAGCACAGATACGCAGTATTTT	CASSSLSTDTQYF
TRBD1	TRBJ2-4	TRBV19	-	TGTGCCAGTCTGGACAGGGGAAAAAACATTCAGTACTTC	CASLDRGKNIQYF
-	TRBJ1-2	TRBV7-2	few	TGTGCCAGCAGCTCTGGACAGTACTATGGCTACACCTTC	CASSSGQYYGYTF
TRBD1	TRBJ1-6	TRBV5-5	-	TGTGCCAGCAGACTGCAGGGGGAGTATTCACCCCTCCACTTT	CASRLQGEYSPLHF
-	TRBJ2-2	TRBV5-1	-	TGCGCCAGCAGCTTGGTAGCGAAGAACACCGGGGAGCTGTTTTTT	CASSLVAKNTGELFF
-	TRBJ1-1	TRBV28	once	TGTGCCAGCAGTTTAGGGCCGAACACTGAAGCTTTCTTT	CASSLGPNTEAFF
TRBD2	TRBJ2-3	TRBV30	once	TGTGCCTGGAGTGGACTAGCGGGAGGAGTTAGCACAGATACGCAGTATTTT	CAWSGLAGGVSTDTQYF
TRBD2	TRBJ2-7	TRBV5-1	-	TGCGCCAGCAGCTTGGTTTCAGGGAGGGCCCGGGTTGCCCACGAGCAGTACTTC	CASSLVSGRARVAHEQYF
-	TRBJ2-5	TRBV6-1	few	TGTGCCAGCAGTGAAGGAGCGGGCAACCAAGAGACCCAGTACTTC	CASSEGAGNQETQYF
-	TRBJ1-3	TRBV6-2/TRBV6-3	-	TGTGCCAGCAGTTACCGGGGATCTGGAAACACCATATATTTT	CASSYRGSGNTIYF
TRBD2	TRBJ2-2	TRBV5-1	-	TGCGCCAGCAGCCCCACTAGCGGGAGGTTATCCGGGGAGCTGTTTTTT	CASSPTSGRLSGELFF
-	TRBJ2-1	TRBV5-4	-	TGTGCCAGCAGCTTGAGCCGAGAGCAGTTCTTC	CASSLSREQFF
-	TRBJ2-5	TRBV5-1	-	TGCGCCAGCAGCACCCCCCGAGGATCCCAAGAGACCCAGTACTTC	CASSTPRGSQETQYF
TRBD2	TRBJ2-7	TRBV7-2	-	TGTGCCAGCAGCTCGCGGACTAGCGGGAGTAGATACGAGCAGTACTTC	CASSSRTSGSRYEQYF
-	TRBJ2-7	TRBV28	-	TGTGCCAGCAGCAACCCTGGCACTAGCACCCACGAGCAGTACTTC	CASSNPGTSTHEQYF
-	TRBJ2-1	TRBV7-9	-	TGTGCCAGCAGCGATCGGCTCAGGGAAAACGTGGAGCAGTTCTTC	CASSDRLRENVEQFF
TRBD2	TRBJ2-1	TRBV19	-	TGTGCCAGTAGTCTCGGGACTAGCGGGGCGCAGTTCTTC	CASSLGTSGAQFF
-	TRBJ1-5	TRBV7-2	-	TGTGCCAGCAGTTTTAAGGGGGGGTTCCAGCCCCAGCATTTT	CASSFKGGFQPQHF
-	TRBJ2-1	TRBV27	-	TGTGCCAGCAGTTTGGGCGTCTACCGCCACAATGAGCAGTTCTTC	CASSLGVYRHNEQFF
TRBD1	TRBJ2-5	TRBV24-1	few	TGTGCCACCAGTGACACGGACAGGGGGCCGTACCAAGAGACCCAGTACTTC	CATSDTDRGPYQETQYF
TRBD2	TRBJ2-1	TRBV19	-	TGTGCCAGTAGTATGGGCCTAGCGGAGTCCAATGAGCAGTTCTTC	CASSMGLAESNEQFF
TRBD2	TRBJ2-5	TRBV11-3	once	TGTGCCAGCAGCAAAAGACTAGCGGGCCAAGAGACCCAGTACTTC	CASSKRLAGQETQYF